These 27 T cell receptor beta chains were all obtained from the same sample, sequenced in a study of T-cell memory formation after mild COVID-19. TCRdb recomputed calls from the 5' RACE reads with MiXCR, one row per CDR3 protein. The sample carries roughly 130,000 distinct CDR3 sequences, 15% to 20% recorded once. Specimen: PBMCs or a T cell subset sorted from them (not recorded which). Every receptor here comes from a man younger than 35 who had mild COVID-19 (a few samples of this study predate the infection). Cell type and time point are not known.

This clonotype was counted between two and nine times. The chain employs TRBV5-5 and TRBJ2-5; 9 bases are shared with TRBD2. The CDR3 is 15 amino acids. Germline lookup yields CDR1 SGHKS and CDR2 YYEKEE (reference sequence). Trimming cost V 0 bases and J 5 bases; bases outside gene matches: 5. The CDR3 DNA follows: TGTGCCAGCAGCTTGGAGGGCGGGGGGGCGGAGACCCAGTACTTC. This encodes CASSLEGGGAETQYF.

This clonotype was counted between two and nine times. The CDR3 DNA sequence: TGCAGTGCTAGCAGACAGGGGAACAGCAATCAGCCCCAGCATTTT. It is translated as CSASRQGNSNQPQHF. The chain employs TRBV20-1 and TRBJ1-5; 8 nucleotides align to TRBD1. This CDR3 is built from 15 residues. The V gene's germline CDR1 is DFQATT and CDR2 SNEGSKA (reference sequence). Trimming cost V 3 bases and J 1 base; bases outside gene matches: 5.

The genes are TRBV5-5 and TRBJ2-7; TRBD1 agrees at 7 bases. The trim removed 4 bases at V and 3 bases at J, leaving 7 bases unmatched. The CDR3 sequence is 14 residues long. From germline, CDR1 is SGHKS and CDR2 YYEKEE (reference sequence). DNA of the CDR3: TGTGCCAGCAGCAGAACAGGGGAAGTCTACGAGCAGTACGTC. As protein: CASSRTGEVYEQYV.

The chain has TRBV28 and TRBJ1-4; the D gene is possibly TRBD1 (5 bases). Germline V gene data show CDR1 as MDHEN and CDR2 as SYDVKM. The V and J ends lost 6 bases and 1 base respectively, with 12 bases between them. There are 15 residues in the CDR3. CDR3 in DNA: TGTGCCAGCAGACCCGGGGGGGGAACTAATGAAAAACTGTTTTTT. It specifies CASRPGGGTNEKLFF.

The J gene is TRBJ2-3, the V gene TRBV7-2; the D is unclear. V shed 0 bases and J shed 1 base, with 5 bases lying between them. This CDR3 has 14 residues. Germline loops: CDR1 SGHTA, CDR2 FQGNSA. The CDR3 DNA follows: TGTGCCAGCAGCTTAGCGCAGGGCACAGATACGCAGTATTTT. Its translation: CASSLAQGTDTQYF.

This clonotype was counted between two and nine times. The gene calls are TRBV5-1 and TRBJ2-3; D call uncertain. The CDR3 is 14 residues long. Germline CDR1 is SGHRS and CDR2 is YFSETQ. The germline V and J ends were trimmed by 0 bases and 2 bases, with 7 bases remaining between them. In DNA form, the CDR3 reads TGCGCCAGCAGCTTGGCAGATCCCACAGATACGCAGTATTTT. It is translated as CASSLADPTDTQYF.

A single count supports this clonotype. This rearrangement joins TRBV6-5 to TRBJ1-5; possible D gene TRBD1, 5 bases. CDR3 size: 13 residues. Trimming cost V 6 bases and J 5 bases, with 11 bases left between them. CDR1 and CDR2 (germline): MNHEY, SVGAGI. The chain's CDR3 is CASSRDGYQPQHF. DNA of the CDR3: TGTGCCAGCAGCAGGGACGGATATCAGCCCCAGCATTTT.

This chain connects TRBV6-5 to TRBJ2-5; D gene uncertain. The V gene lost 5 bases and the J gene lost 5 bases, with 21 bases spanning the gap. The CDR3 covers 16 residues. Germline V lookup: CDR1 MNHEY, CDR2 SVGAGI. The CDR3 sequence is CASSPQSPRFQETQYF. CDR3 nucleotides: TGTGCCAGCAGTCCCCAGTCGCCTCGTTTCCAGGAGACCCAGTACTTC.

At least ten counts were recorded for this clonotype. The chain joins TRBV5-1 to TRBJ2-5; the match to TRBD2 covers 13 bases. The CDR3 has 17 amino acids. The V gene's germline CDR1 is SGHRS and CDR2 YFSETQ. Losses at the gene ends were 4 bases for V and 1 base for J; bases not matched to a gene: 7. CDR3 amino acids: CASSLSGLAGSQETQYF. The CDR3 nucleotides read TGCGCCAGCAGCCTATCGGGACTAGCGGGGAGCCAAGAGACCCAGTACTTC.

The rearrangement links TRBV7-2 to TRBJ1-5; D possibly corresponds to TRBD1 (5 bases). V lost 5 bases and J 6 bases, leaving 14 bases between the germline ends. CDR3 size: 14 residues. The V gene's germline CDR1 is SGHTA and CDR2 FQGNSA. The CDR3 here is CASSPGLGAQPQHF. CDR3 coding DNA: TGTGCCAGCAGCCCGGGACTTGGGGCTCAGCCCCAGCATTTT. The full variable domain, completed using reference TRBV7-2 and TRBJ1-5, is GAGVSQSPSNKVTEKGKDVELRCDPISGHTALYWYRQSLGQGLEFLIYFQGNSAPDKSGLPSDRFSAERTGGSVSTLTIQRTQQEDSAVYLCASSPGLGAQPQHFGDGTRLSIL.

This clonotype was seen more than once but under ten times. Its ends do not fully match the called genes, so a read error is possible. V and J are TRBV7-7 and TRBJ2-1; D gene unclear. Germline CDR1 is SSHAT and CDR2 is FNYEAQ (reference sequence). The CDR3 loop spans 14 amino acids. CDR3 region: CASSLLSSYNEQFF. DNA for the CDR3: TGTGCTAGCAGCTTATTATCATCTTACAATGAGCAGTTCTTC. The full variable domain, rest sourced from reference TRBV7-7 and TRBJ2-1, is GAGVSQSPRYKVTKRGQDVTLRCDPISSHATLYWYQQALGQGPEFLTYFNYEAQPDKSGLPSDRFSAERPEGSISTLTIQRTEQRDSAMYRCASSLLSSYNEQFFGPGTRLTVL.

This clonotype was detected only a few times. V usage is TRBV25-1 and J usage is TRBJ1-4, with D tentatively TRBD1 (6 bases). CDR3 length: 13 amino acids. V lost 7 bases, J lost 7 bases, and 13 bases lay in between. From germline, CDR1 is MGHDK and CDR2 SYGVNS. DNA of the CDR3: TGTGCCAGCACCCGGACAGTTGGTGAAAAACTGTTTTTT. Residues: CASTRTVGEKLFF.

The sample holds a few counts of this clonotype. V usage is TRBV5-5 and J usage is TRBJ2-4; TRBD1 is a possible D gene (5 bases). The CDR3 spans 16 residues. The V end lost 0 bases, the J end lost 0 bases, and 10 bases lay between the germline ends. Germline V gives CDR1 SGHKS, CDR2 YYEKEE (reference sequence). In nucleotides, the CDR3 is TGTGCCAGCAGCTTGGACGCAGGGCTAGCCAAAAACATTCAGTACTTC. Its protein product is CASSLDAGLAKNIQYF.

For this clonotype: The junction shows a germline mismatch at one end, possibly a read error. The chain has TRBV6-5 and TRBJ1-5; TRBD1 matches 7 bases. Germline lookup yields CDR1 MNHEY and CDR2 SVGAGI. The CDR3 length is 14 residues. As DNA, the CDR3 is TGTGCCAGCACTTACCGACAGGGCCGGAAGCCCCAGCATTTT. It codes for CASTYRQGRKPQHF.

V is TRBV6-5 and J is TRBJ2-1; TRBD1 or TRBD2 may be the D gene (5 bases each). CDR3 size: 14 residues. CDR1 is MNHEY and CDR2 is SVGAGI in the germline V gene. V lost 5 bases and J lost 14, with 22 bases in between. In DNA, the CDR3 is TGTGCCAGCAGTGCCGGGACCGTCCCTCGGAGGAAGTTCTTC. Its protein product is CASSAGTVPRRKFF.

The chain recombines TRBV12-3 or TRBV12-4 with TRBJ2-5; D is tentatively TRBD1 or TRBD2 (5 bases each). The CDR3 spans 11 residues. V gave up 9 bases and J gave up 5 bases, with 10 bases separating them. CDR3 in DNA: TGTGCCAGTGGGACCCGGGAGACCCAGTACTTC. Translation gives CASGTRETQYF.

This clonotype was observed a handful of times. The chain recombines TRBV19 with TRBJ1-2; TRBD1 might be the D (5 bases). Germline CDR1 and CDR2: LNHDA and SQIVND (reference sequence). The CDR3 consists of 12 residues. The CDR3 sequence: CASQGDRYGYTF. The CDR3 DNA reads TGTGCGAGTCAAGGGGACCGCTATGGCTACACCTTC.

This rearrangement joins TRBV4-2 to TRBJ1-2, with D possibly TRBD1 on 5 matching bases. The CDR3 totals 14 residues. V gave up 1 base and J gave up 6 bases, with 12 bases separating them. Germline V gene lookup returns CDR1 LGHNA and CDR2 YNFKEQ. In DNA, the CDR3 is TGTGCCAGCAGCCAAGGTCGGGCAGGGAATGGCTACACCTTC. Protein sequence: CASSQGRAGNGYTF.

This chain connects TRBV11-2 to TRBJ2-3; D possibly corresponds to TRBD2 (5 bases). CDR1 and CDR2 (germline): SGHAT, FQNNGV. The CDR3 is 16 amino acids. Trimming cost V 1 base and J 2 bases, with 13 bases left between them. CDR3 amino acids: CASSLAGRGVTDTQYF. CDR3 sequence (DNA): TGTGCCAGCAGCTTAGCGGGCCGGGGAGTCACAGATACGCAGTATTTT.

V is TRBV4-3 and J is TRBJ1-6; 8 bases agree with TRBD1. V shed 5 bases and J 1 base; nucleotides not matched to a gene: 7. The germline gives CDR1 LGHNA, CDR2 YSLEER. This CDR3 is 17 amino acids long. CDR3 amino acids: CASSYDRGGSYNSPLHF. CDR3 bases: TGCGCCAGCAGCTATGACAGGGGAGGTTCCTATAATTCACCCCTCCACTTT.

V and J are TRBV6-5 and TRBJ2-2; unclear D gene. The germline V and J ends were trimmed by 5 bases and 6 bases, with 13 bases remaining between them. This CDR3 region has 14 residues. The germline CDR1 and CDR2 sequences are MNHEY and SVGAGI. CDR3 sequence reads: CASSQTYSPGELFF. DNA of the CDR3: TGTGCCAGCAGTCAAACCTACAGCCCCGGGGAGCTGTTTTTT.

This chain uses TRBV29-1 with TRBJ1-1; TRBD1 agrees at 7 bases. After removal of 5 bases from V and 9 bases from J, the junction contained 9 bases not matched to a gene. CDR1 is SQVTM and CDR2 is ANQGSEA in the germline V gene. The CDR3 loop spans 12 amino acids. CDR3 bases: TGCAGCGTTACGAGAAACAGGGGACAAGCTTTCTTT. Translating gives CSVTRNRGQAFF.

The J gene is TRBJ2-2, the V gene TRBV11-2; TRBD2 is a possible D gene (5 bases). The ends were cut back, 5 bases at V and 6 bases at J, with 13 bases in the middle. Germline V CDR1 and CDR2: SGHAT, FQNNGV. The CDR3 runs to 14 residues. In DNA, the CDR3 is TGTGCCAGCAGCATTTCGGGGTCCGCCGGGGAGCTGTTTTTT. Its translation is CASSISGSAGELFF. The full variable domain, completed using reference TRBV11-2 and TRBJ2-2, is EAGVAQSPRYKIIEKRQSVAFWCNPISGHATLYWYQQILGQGPKLLIQFQNNGVVDDSQLPKDRFSAERLKGVDSTLKIQPAKLEDSAVYLCASSISGSAGELFFGEGSRLTVL.

This clonotype was seen only a few times. This rearrangement joins TRBV5-1 to TRBJ2-7; D ambiguous. The CDR3 runs 16 residues. V was cut by 0 bases and J by 0 bases, with 13 bases left in between. The germline V gene encodes CDR1 SGHRS and CDR2 YFSETQ. CDR3 in amino acids: CASSLATSRSSYEQYF. In DNA, the CDR3 is TGCGCCAGCAGCTTGGCCACAAGCAGGAGCTCCTACGAGCAGTACTTC. The full variable domain, its missing parts supplied by reference TRBV5-1 and TRBJ2-7, is KAGVTQTPRYLIKTRGQQVTLSCSPISGHRSVSWYQQTPGQGLQFLFEYFSETQRNKGNFPGRFSGRQFSNSRSEMNVSTLELGDSALYLCASSLATSRSSYEQYFGPGTRLTVT.

This clonotype has at least ten counts. The V call is TRBV5-6, the J call TRBJ1-6; no definite D call. CDR3 length: 17 amino acids. Trimming removed 1 base at V and 0 bases at J, with 11 bases between. CDR1 and CDR2 (germline): SGHDT, YYEEEE. For the CDR3, the DNA is TGTGCCAGCAGCTTGTTCGGGATGAGCTCCTATAATTCACCCCTCCACTTT. Translating gives CASSLFGMSSYNSPLHF.

The genes are TRBV5-1 and TRBJ1-2; TRBD1 agrees at 12 bases. CDR3 length: 14 residues. The germline V gene encodes CDR1 SGHRS and CDR2 YFSETQ. Germline trimming cut 4 bases from V and 4 bases from J; bases unmatched to any gene: 2. CDR3 amino acids: CASSGTGGLYGYTF. The DNA for the CDR3 is TGCGCCAGCAGCGGGACAGGGGGCCTCTATGGCTACACCTTC.

The rearrangement links TRBV5-4 to TRBJ1-1; perhaps TRBD1 as D (5 bases). V lost 4 bases, J lost 3 bases, and 22 bases lay in between. The CDR3 contains 17 residues. Germline-derived CDR1 and CDR2 are SGHNT and YYREEE (reference sequence). CDR3 loop: CASSQGYQRASDTEAFF. The CDR3 nucleotides are TGTGCCAGCAGCCAGGGCTACCAAAGGGCTTCGGACACTGAAGCTTTCTTT.